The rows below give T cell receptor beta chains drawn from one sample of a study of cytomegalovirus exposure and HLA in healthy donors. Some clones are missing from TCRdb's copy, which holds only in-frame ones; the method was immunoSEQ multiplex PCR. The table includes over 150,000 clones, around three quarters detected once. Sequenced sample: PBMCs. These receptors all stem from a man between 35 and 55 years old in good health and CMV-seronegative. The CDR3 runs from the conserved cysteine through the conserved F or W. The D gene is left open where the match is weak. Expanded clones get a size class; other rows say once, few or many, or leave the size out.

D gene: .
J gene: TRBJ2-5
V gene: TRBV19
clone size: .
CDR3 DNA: TGTGCCAGTAAAAATACACTCGGCGGGCAAGAGACCCAGTACTTC
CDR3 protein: CASKNTLGGQETQYF

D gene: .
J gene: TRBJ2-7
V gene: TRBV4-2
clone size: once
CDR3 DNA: TGTGCCAGCAGCGATGCCACCGCAGCGGCGAGCTCCTACGAGCAGTACTTC
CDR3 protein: CASSDATAAASSYEQYF

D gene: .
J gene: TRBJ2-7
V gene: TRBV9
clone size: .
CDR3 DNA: TGTGCCAGCAGCGTAGGGAGTAATCCCTACGAGCAGTACTTC
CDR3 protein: CASSVGSNPYEQYF

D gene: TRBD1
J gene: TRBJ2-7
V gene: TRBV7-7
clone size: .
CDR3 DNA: TGTGCTAGCAGCCCTGGACAGGGAGCCGCCTACGAGCAGTACTTC
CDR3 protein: CASSPGQGAAYEQYF

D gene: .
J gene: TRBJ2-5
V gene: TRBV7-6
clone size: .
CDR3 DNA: TGTGCCAGCAGCCGGTCTCCAGGGGTCCCGGGGGAGACCCAGTACTTC
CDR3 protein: CASSRSPGVPGETQYF

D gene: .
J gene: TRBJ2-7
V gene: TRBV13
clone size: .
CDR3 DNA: TGTGCCAGCAGCCGTCCCCGGGGGAGGAGCGACGAGCAGTACTTC
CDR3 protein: CASSRPRGRSDEQYF

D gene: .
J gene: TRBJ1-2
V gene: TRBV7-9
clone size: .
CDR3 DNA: TGTGCCAGCAGAAGGGACACCAGTTGGGTCTATGGCTACACCTTC
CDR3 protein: CASRRDTSWVYGYTF

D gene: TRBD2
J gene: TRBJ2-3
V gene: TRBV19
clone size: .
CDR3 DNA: TGTGCCAGTAGTACGCTCCCTAGCGGGAGGAACACAGATACGCAGTATTTT
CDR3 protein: CASSTLPSGRNTDTQYF

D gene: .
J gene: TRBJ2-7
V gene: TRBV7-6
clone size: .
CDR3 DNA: TGTGCCAGCAGCTCTATAGGGGCTTCCTACGAGCAGTACTTC
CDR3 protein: CASSSIGASYEQYF

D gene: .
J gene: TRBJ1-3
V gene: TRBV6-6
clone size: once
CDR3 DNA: TGTGCCAGCAGGCCGAGCTCTGGAAACACCATATATTTT
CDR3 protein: CASRPSSGNTIYF

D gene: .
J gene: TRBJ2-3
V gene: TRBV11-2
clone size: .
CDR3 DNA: TGTGCCAGCAGCTGGGCCAGGGGCGAGACGCAGTATTTT
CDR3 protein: CASSWARGETQYF

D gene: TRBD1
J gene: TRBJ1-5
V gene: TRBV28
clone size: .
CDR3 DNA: TGTGCCAGCAGTTTAGGAGTGACAGGGTCGCCCCAGCATTTT
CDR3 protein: CASSLGVTGSPQHF

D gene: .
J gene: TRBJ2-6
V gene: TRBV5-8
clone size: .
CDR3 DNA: TGTGCCAGCGTCCCACTTTGGAGATCTGGGGCCAACGTCCTGACTTTC
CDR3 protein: CASVPLWRSGANVLTF

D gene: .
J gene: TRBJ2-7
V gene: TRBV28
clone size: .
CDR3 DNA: TGTGCCAGCAGCCCCCTCAACTTATACGAGCAGTACTTC
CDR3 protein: CASSPLNLYEQYF

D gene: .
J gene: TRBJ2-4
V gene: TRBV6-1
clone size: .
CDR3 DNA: TGTGCCAGCAGTGAAGAGACGTTAAACAGTCAGTACTTC
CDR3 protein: CASSEETLNSQYF

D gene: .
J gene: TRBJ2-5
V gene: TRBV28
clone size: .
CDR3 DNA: TGTGCCAGCAGCGAGGGAGAGACCCAGTACTTC
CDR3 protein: CASSEGETQYF

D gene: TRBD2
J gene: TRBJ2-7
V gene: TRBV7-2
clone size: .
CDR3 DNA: TGTGCCAGCAGCTTAGTGAGCGGGAGAGGGAACTACGAGCAGTACTTC
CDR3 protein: CASSLVSGRGNYEQYF

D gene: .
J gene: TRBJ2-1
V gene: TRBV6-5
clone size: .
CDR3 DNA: TGTGCCAGCAGTTACACCCACCTAGCATCGGTGAATGAGCAGTTCTTC
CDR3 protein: CASSYTHLASVNEQFF

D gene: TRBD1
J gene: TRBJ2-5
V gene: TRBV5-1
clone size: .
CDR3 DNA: TGCGCCAGCAGACCGGGACAGCAAGAGACCCAGTACTTC
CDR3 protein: CASRPGQQETQYF

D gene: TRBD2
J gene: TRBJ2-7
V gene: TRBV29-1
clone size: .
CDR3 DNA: TGCAGCGTCGGACGACTAGCTCGGGAGCAGTACTTC
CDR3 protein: CSVGRLAREQYF

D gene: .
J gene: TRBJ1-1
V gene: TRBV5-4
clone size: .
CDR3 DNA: TGTGCCAGCAGCCTCGACAGGAACACTGAAGCTTTCTTT
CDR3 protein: CASSLDRNTEAFF

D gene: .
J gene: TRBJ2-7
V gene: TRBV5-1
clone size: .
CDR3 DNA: TGCGCCAGCAGCTTGGCCAGGCAGGGTAGAACCCCGCGCGAGCAGTACTTC
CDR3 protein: CASSLARQGRTPREQYF

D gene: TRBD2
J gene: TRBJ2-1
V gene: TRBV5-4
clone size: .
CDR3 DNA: TGTGCCAGCAGCCCACCTAGGAGCGGGAGGGTTTACAATGAGCAGTTCTTC
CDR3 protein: CASSPPRSGRVYNEQFF

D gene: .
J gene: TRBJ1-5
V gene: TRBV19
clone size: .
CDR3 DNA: TGTGTCTCGAGGAGGCCCCTAAAAGAACCCCTATGTCAGCCCCAGCATTTT
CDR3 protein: CVSRRPLKEPLCQPQHF

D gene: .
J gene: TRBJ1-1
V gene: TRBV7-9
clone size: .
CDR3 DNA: TGTGCCAGCAGCTCAGAAACAGGGAATGAAGCTTTCTTT
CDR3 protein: CASSSETGNEAFF

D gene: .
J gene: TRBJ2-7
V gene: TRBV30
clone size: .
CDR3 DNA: TGTGCCTGGAGTTATCGGCTAGAAGAGGCCTACGAGCAGTACTTC
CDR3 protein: CAWSYRLEEAYEQYF

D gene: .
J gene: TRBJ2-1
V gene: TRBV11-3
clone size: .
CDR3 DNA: TGTGCCAGCAGCCCCGGGGGTGGCAATGAGCAGTTCTTC
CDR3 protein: CASSPGGGNEQFF

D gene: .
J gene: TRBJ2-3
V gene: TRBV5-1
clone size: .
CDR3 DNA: TGCGCCAGCAGCTTGGGGGTAAGCGCGACGGATACGCAGTATTTT
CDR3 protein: CASSLGVSATDTQYF

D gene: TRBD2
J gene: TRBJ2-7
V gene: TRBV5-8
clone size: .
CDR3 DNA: TGTGCCAGCAGACCTGGACTAGCGGCCTACGAGCAGTACTTC
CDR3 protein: CASRPGLAAYEQYF

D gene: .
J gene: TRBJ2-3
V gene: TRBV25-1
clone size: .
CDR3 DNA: TGTGCCAGCAGTCGTGACGCCAGGGATACGCAGTATTTT
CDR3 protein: CASSRDARDTQYF

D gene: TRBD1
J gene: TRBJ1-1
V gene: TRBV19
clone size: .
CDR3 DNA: TGTGCCAGTACCGCCGACAGGGTCGTAACTGAAGCTTTCTTT
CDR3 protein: CASTADRVVTEAFF